This T cell receptor beta chain was identified in a study of blood T cell repertoires in COVID-19. Germline V gene data show CDR1 as LNHDA and CDR2 as SQIVND (reference sequence). The CDR3 spans 14 residues. Trimming left V 1 base short and J 1 base short, with 5 bases between. Profiled with immunoSEQ multiplex PCR; TCRdb holds only in-frame clones, not every one. This sample has roughly 410,000 clones, with around 87% found just once. The material sequenced was peripheral blood. The chain recombines TRBV19 with TRBJ2-1; D is ambiguous. The clonotype comes from a woman aged 60-70 years with COVID-19, enrolled during active disease. The CDR3 nucleotides read TGTGCCAGTAGTATAGCGAGTTCCTACAATGAGCAGTTCTTC. It is translated as CASSIASSYNEQFF.